Each of the 18 T cell receptor beta chains below was sequenced from the same sample in a study of shared clonotypes between healthy human individuals. Sequenced by immunoSEQ multiplex PCR; TCRdb stores in-frame clones only, minus some. The data contain 2 million to 2.5 million clones, 92% of them singletons. Sequencing was done on a sample of naive CD4+ T cells from PBMCs. Subset here: CD45RA+ positively selected. The receptors derive from a man aged 18 to 29 in good health. Some clones in this sample may be carry-over from other donors' samples.

This chain joins TRBV28 and TRBJ1-1, with 7 bases that match TRBD1. The germline V gene has CDR1 MDHEN and CDR2 SYDVKM. The CDR3 is 16 residues long. J gave up 3 bases and V 7 bases, and 14 bases lay outside the gene matches. The CDR3 here is CASNYPGGGGDTEAFF. As DNA, the CDR3 is TGTGCCAGCAATTATCCGGGAGGGGGCGGTGACACTGAAGCTTTCTTT.

V gene TRBV10-3 combines with J gene TRBJ2-5; TRBD1 is a possible D gene (6 bases). CDR1 is ENHRY, CDR2 SYGVKD, per germline. Trimming left V 2 bases short and J 3 bases short, with 10 bases between. The CDR3 spans 14 residues. The CDR3 sequence is CAISEDRSEETQYF. DNA of the CDR3: TGTGCCATCAGTGAGGACAGGTCCGAAGAGACCCAGTACTTC.

The V and J genes are TRBV4-2 and TRBJ2-3; 10 bases map to TRBD2. Germline-derived CDR1 and CDR2 are LGHNA and YNFKEQ. Trimming removed 0 bases from V and 8 bases from J; junction bases left unmatched: 8. The CDR3 is 16 amino acids. CDR3 coding DNA: TGTGCCAGCAGCCAAGAACCCAGCGGGGGGGAGGGTACGCAGTATTTT. The encoded protein is CASSQEPSGGEGTQYF.

This chain uses TRBV27 with TRBJ2-7; 12 positions match TRBD2. The CDR3 loop spans 20 amino acids. The J segment lost 5 bases and the V segment lost 4 bases, leaving 21 bases of the junction unmatched. Per germline, CDR1 MNHEY and CDR2 SMNVEV (reference sequence). The CDR3 nucleotides read TGTGCCAGCAGTTCGGGGAGGGGTGCGACTAGCGGGAGCAAGGCCCACGAGCAGTACTTC. Amino acid sequence: CASSSGRGATSGSKAHEQYF.

The chain combines TRBV10-3 with TRBJ2-5; D possibly corresponds to TRBD2 (5 bases). The germline V gene has CDR1 ENHRY and CDR2 SYGVKD. The V gene lost 0 bases and the J gene lost 3 bases, with 8 bases spanning the gap. The CDR3 loop spans 14 amino acids. CDR3 DNA: TGTGCCATCAGTGAGTCATCAGCGGAAGAGACCCAGTACTTC. Amino acid sequence: CAISESSAEETQYF.

The V call is TRBV5-1, the J call TRBJ1-1, with D maybe TRBD1 (6 bases). The V and J ends lost 3 bases and 5 bases respectively, with 17 bases between them. Germline-derived CDR1 and CDR2 are SGHRS and YFSETQ. CDR3 length: 15 amino acids. CDR3 bases: TGCGCCAGCAGCTGGGGGGACATCAGGAGGACTGAAGCTTTCTTT. Amino acid sequence: CASSWGDIRRTEAFF.

J is TRBJ2-7 and V is TRBV6-6; D remains unclear. Germline CDR1 MNHNY, CDR2 SVGAGI (reference sequence). V dropped 11 bases and J dropped 0 bases, with 8 bases sitting between them. The CDR3 has 11 residues. CDR3 sequence: CAAESSYEQYF. In DNA form, the CDR3 reads TGTGCCGCGGAGTCCTCCTACGAGCAGTACTTC.

This clone came up a few times. The V gene is TRBV6-6, the J gene TRBJ1-1; possible D gene TRBD1, 5 bases. V was pared by 0 bases and J by 7 bases, with 12 bases between. The CDR3 totals 14 residues. Germline CDR1 is MNHNY and CDR2 is SVGAGI (reference sequence). CDR3 in amino acids: CASSYSGRAIEAFF. In DNA, the CDR3 is TGTGCCAGCAGTTACTCGGGCAGGGCGATTGAAGCTTTCTTT.

The V and J genes are TRBV10-3 and TRBJ2-2; TRBD2 matches at 12 bases. V gave up 8 bases and J gave up 6 bases; unmatched junction bases: 7. This CDR3 has 15 residues. Germline loops: CDR1 ENHRY, CDR2 SYGVKD. CDR3 sequence reads: CAIASSGRVAGELFF. As DNA, the CDR3 is TGTGCCATCGCGTCTAGCGGGAGGGTCGCCGGGGAGCTGTTTTTT.

The chain employs TRBV11-1 and TRBJ2-1; D gene ambiguous. This CDR3 spans 13 amino acids. CDR1 is SGHAT and CDR2 is FQDESV in the germline V gene (reference sequence). The V and J ends lost 5 bases and 5 bases respectively, with 10 bases between them. The CDR3 DNA sequence: TGTGCCAGCAGCCGTGGGATGAACAATGAGCAGTTCTTC. Encoded protein: CASSRGMNNEQFF.

The chain is built from TRBV9 and TRBJ2-7; 10 bases align to TRBD2. The CDR3 runs to 15 residues. The ends lost 0 bases at V and 6 bases at J; junction bases unmatched: 6. In germline, CDR1 is SGDLS, CDR2 YYNGEE. The CDR3 bases are TGTGCCAGCAGCGTAGGGCTAGCGGGAGTCGGCGAGCAGTACTTC. As protein: CASSVGLAGVGEQYF.

This clone came up a few times. This sample includes further DNA sequences coding for the same CDR3. The chain has TRBV5-1 and TRBJ1-1; TRBD1 matches 7 bases. The CDR3 runs to 15 residues. Trimming took 4 bases from V and 0 from J; bases not matched to a gene: 6. CDR1 and CDR2 from the germline V gene are SGHRS and YFSETQ. CDR3 in DNA: TGCGCCAGCAGCCTGGGGGACAGCATGAACACTGAAGCTTTCTTT. Encoded protein: CASSLGDSMNTEAFF.

The chain has TRBV28 and TRBJ2-7, with TRBD1 identical over 7 bases. The CDR3 extends over 15 amino acids. Germline V gene sequence: CDR1 MDHEN, CDR2 SYDVKM. J gave up 0 bases and V 5 bases, and 7 bases lay outside the gene matches. The CDR3 DNA reads as TGTGCCAGCAGTACCCGGGACAGTAGCTCCTACGAGCAGTACTTC. Protein: CASSTRDSSSYEQYF.

Turning to this clone: At the DNA level, this CDR3 is encoded by other sequences in the same sample as well. V usage is TRBV15 and J usage is TRBJ2-2, with 8 bases aligning to TRBD1. Trimming cost V 3 bases and J 5 bases; bases outside gene matches: 2. The CDR3 is 14 amino acids. Germline V gene sequence: CDR1 LNHNV, CDR2 YYDKDF (reference sequence). CDR3 protein: CATSRTGVTGELFF. CDR3 bases: TGTGCCACCAGCAGGACAGGGGTGACCGGGGAGCTGTTTTTT. The whole variable domain, remainder taken from reference TRBV15 and TRBJ2-2, is DAMVIQNPRYQVTQFGKPVTLSCSQTLNHNVMYWYQQKSSQAPKLLFHYYDKDFNNEADTPDNFQSRRPNTSFCFLDIRSPGLGDTAMYLCATSRTGVTGELFFGEGSRLTVL.

V usage is TRBV5-1 and J usage is TRBJ2-3; D unresolved. Germline V lookup: CDR1 SGHRS, CDR2 YFSETQ. V shed 2 bases and J shed 0 bases, with 7 bases lying between them. This CDR3 has 14 amino acids. The CDR3 loop is CASSFADSTDTQYF. The CDR3 coding sequence is TGCGCCAGCAGCTTCGCCGACAGCACAGATACGCAGTATTTT. The full variable domain, its missing parts supplied by reference TRBV5-1 and TRBJ2-3, is KAGVTQTPRYLIKTRGQQVTLSCSPISGHRSVSWYQQTPGQGLQFLFEYFSETQRNKGNFPGRFSGRQFSNSRSEMNVSTLELGDSALYLCASSFADSTDTQYFGPGTRLTVL.

The chain combines TRBV2 with TRBJ2-5; 11 nucleotides agree with TRBD2. Germline V gene sequence: CDR1 SNHLY, CDR2 FYNNEI. V dropped 5 bases and J dropped 5; count of bases not matched to a gene: 10. The CDR3 consists of 16 residues. CDR3 sequence (DNA): TGTGCCAGCAGTTTCAGACTAGCGGGGCCATCGGAGACCCAGTACTTC. Residues: CASSFRLAGPSETQYF.

This chain joins TRBV5-1 and TRBJ2-3, with D perhaps TRBD1 (5 bases). Trimming pared 1 base from V and 1 base from J, leaving 10 bases between. CDR3 length: 15 amino acids. Germline-derived CDR1 and CDR2 are SGHRS and YFSETQ. CDR3 nucleotides: TGCGCCAGCAGCTTGCTTGCAGGGCGCACAGATACGCAGTATTTT. Protein sequence: CASSLLAGRTDTQYF. The whole variable domain, filled in from reference TRBV5-1 and TRBJ2-3, reads KAGVTQTPRYLIKTRGQQVTLSCSPISGHRSVSWYQQTPGQGLQFLFEYFSETQRNKGNFPGRFSGRQFSNSRSEMNVSTLELGDSALYLCASSLLAGRTDTQYFGPGTRLTVL.

This rearrangement joins TRBV5-1 to TRBJ2-2; the match to TRBD2 covers 14 bases. The CDR3 is 16 residues long. Germline V gene data show CDR1 as SGHRS and CDR2 as YFSETQ. V was pared by 4 bases and J by 7 bases, with 6 bases of the junction left unmatched. The CDR3 coding sequence is TGCGCCAGCAGCCGAGGGACTAGCGGGAGAAACGGGGAGCTGTTTTTT. It encodes CASSRGTSGRNGELFF.